This is a list of T cell receptor beta chains from one sample in a study of shared clonotypes between healthy human individuals. Profiled with immunoSEQ multiplex PCR; TCRdb holds only in-frame clones, not every one. The sample consists of about 2.2 million clones, over 85% of them appearing once. The sequenced sample consisted of naive CD8+ T cells from PBMCs. These receptors were collected from a man between 18 and 29 years old in good health. Some clones in this sample may be carry-over from other donors' samples. The CDR3 runs from the conserved cysteine through the conserved F or W. D genes are given only for firm matches. Clone size is not always given. Where it is, it says once, few, many or a class for expanded clones.

clone size,V gene,D gene,J gene,CDR3 DNA,CDR3 protein
once,TRBV7-9,-,TRBJ2-2,TGTGCCAGCCAGCTCAGGACGGGGGGCGACGGGAACACCGGGGAGCTGTTTTTT,CASQLRTGGDGNTGELFF
-,TRBV19,-,TRBJ2-1,TGTGCCAGTAGAGGAGAGGGGAATGAGCAGTTCTTC,CASRGEGNEQFF
-,TRBV5-4,TRBD1,TRBJ1-2,TGTGCCAGCAGCTTACAGGGGTTGGGCTACACCTTC,CASSLQGLGYTF
-,TRBV7-9,-,TRBJ1-2,TGTGCCAGCAGCTTAGTACCAGGCCCCGGCTATGGCTACACCTTC,CASSLVPGPGYGYTF
-,TRBV7-9,TRBD1,TRBJ2-7,TGTGCCAGCAGCTCAACGGGACAGGGAACATACGAGCAGTACTTC,CASSSTGQGTYEQYF
once,TRBV10-3,-,TRBJ2-1,TGTGCCATCAGTCAAGCCGGGACCTTCATCTACAATGAGCAGTTCTTC,CAISQAGTFIYNEQFF
-,TRBV19,-,TRBJ2-7,TGTGCCAGTAGTATGGGGGGAGCTTACTACGAGCAGTACTTC,CASSMGGAYYEQYF
-,TRBV28,-,TRBJ2-3,TGTGCCAGCAGTTACCGCCCTATGCAGGGGACTACAGATACGCAGTATTTT,CASSYRPMQGTTDTQYF
-,TRBV7-2,TRBD1,TRBJ2-1,TGTGCCAGCAGCTTAGTGGGTGGGGACAGGGTCTACAATGAGCAGTTCTTC,CASSLVGGDRVYNEQFF
-,TRBV5-6,TRBD1,TRBJ1-1,TGTGCCAGCAGACAAAACAGGGGAATGAACACTGAAGCTTTCTTT,CASRQNRGMNTEAFF
-,TRBV12-5,TRBD1,TRBJ2-5,TGTGCTAGTGGTTTTTGGGGACAGGCCCAAGAGACCCAGTACTTC,CASGFWGQAQETQYF
-,TRBV29-1,-,TRBJ1-1,TGCAGCGGCATGGGGGGAGAAGCTTTCTTT,CSGMGGEAFF
-,TRBV13,TRBD1,TRBJ2-2,TGTGCCAGCAGCTTTAGGACAGGGTATACCGGGGAGCTGTTTTTT,CASSFRTGYTGELFF
-,TRBV7-9,TRBD2,TRBJ2-2,TGTGCCAGCAGCTCCCGGGGGGACCCGGAGGAGCTGTTTTTT,CASSSRGDPEELFF
-,TRBV27,TRBD2,TRBJ2-7,TGTGCCAGCAGTCTCAGACTAGCGGGAGCGTACGAGCAGTACTTC,CASSLRLAGAYEQYF
-,TRBV9,-,TRBJ2-1,TGTGCCAGCAGCGTAGCTACCGGACCTGATGAGCAGTTCTTC,CASSVATGPDEQFF
once,TRBV23-1,-,TRBJ1-5,TGCGCCAGCAGTCAACGGCGCAGGGAGAGTCAGCCCCAGCATTTT,CASSQRRRESQPQHF